The 24 T cell receptor beta chains listed next were all sequenced from one sample in a study of CXCR3 chemokines and chemotherapy response in bladder cancer. TCRdb redid the calling of the PCR reads with MiXCR, one entry per CDR3 protein. The sample has just over 3,000 distinct CDR3 sequences; under 20% are singletons. Sample acquisition took place from a patient whose treatment included neoadjuvant chemotherapy. The receptor source for this set is a human donor with bladder cancer that did not respond to neoadjuvant chemotherapy.

This clonotype is classed as medium-sized (0.01 to 0.1%). The V gene is TRBV18, the J gene TRBJ1-4; D remains unclear. Trimming shortened V by 4 bases and J by 8 bases, and 11 bases separated the two germline ends. CDR3 length equals 13 residues. Per the germline V gene, CDR1 is KGHSH and CDR2 is LQKENI. The DNA of the CDR3 is TGTGCCAGCTCACTCCCGCAGTGGGAAAAACTGTTTTTT. Its protein product is CASSLPQWEKLFF.

This clonotype is categorized as medium-sized (0.01 to 0.1%). The chain joins TRBV19 to TRBJ1-5; unclear D gene. CDR3 length: 17 residues. Looked up from germline, CDR1 is LNHDA and CDR2 is SQIVND (reference sequence). Trimming pared 6 bases from V and 0 bases from J, leaving 18 bases between. CDR3 region: CASSQDRASYSNQPQHF. CDR3 coding DNA: TGTGCCAGTAGCCAGGATCGGGCCTCATATAGCAATCAGCCCCAGCATTTT.

This clonotype rates as medium-sized. The V gene is TRBV5-4, the J gene TRBJ2-5; D could derive from TRBD1 or TRBD2 (5 bases each). The CDR3 covers 14 residues. In germline, CDR1 is SGHNT, CDR2 YYREEE (reference sequence). V lost 2 bases to trimming and J lost 1 base, with 9 bases between them. CDR3 sequence (DNA): TGTGCCAGCAGCTTAGGGACGGCCCAAGAGACCCAGTACTTC. As protein: CASSLGTAQETQYF.

Sample share makes this clonotype medium-sized. The V call is TRBV29-1, the J call TRBJ2-7; the match to TRBD1 covers 9 bases. V dropped 6 bases and J dropped 6; count of bases not matched to a gene: 9. This CDR3 region has 13 residues. The germline gives CDR1 SQVTM, CDR2 ANQGSEA. The chain's CDR3 is CSVTPGQGGEQYF. As DNA, the CDR3 is TGCAGCGTGACCCCGGGACAGGGAGGCGAGCAGTACTTC.

This clonotype was picked up many times. V gene TRBV6-2 or TRBV6-3 combines with J gene TRBJ1-5; D is ambiguous. The ends were cut back, 2 bases at V and 2 bases at J, with 19 bases in the middle. The CDR3 is 18 amino acids. CDR1 MNHEY and CDR2 SVGEGT come from the germline V gene. The CDR3 loop is CASSYAEGGFIGNQPQHF. The DNA for the CDR3 is TGTGCCAGCAGTTACGCCGAGGGCGGGTTTATCGGCAATCAGCCCCAGCATTTT.

There are many counts of this clonotype. The gene calls are TRBV12-3 or TRBV12-4 and TRBJ1-1; weak D call: TRBD1 (5 bases). With 5 bases removed from V and 1 base from J, the gap between germline ends came to 8 bases. The CDR3 contains 13 residues. The CDR3 spells CASSPGRNTEAFF. In DNA, the CDR3 is TGTGCCAGCAGTCCAGGGAGGAACACTGAAGCTTTCTTT.

This clonotype was seen repeatedly, ten times or more. The chain has TRBV11-2 and TRBJ2-7; D is uncertain. Trimming pared 6 bases from V and 5 bases from J, leaving 14 bases between. Germline V CDR1 and CDR2: SGHAT, FQNNGV. The CDR3 length is 13 residues. CDR3 in amino acids: CASSSSGGDEQYF. The CDR3 DNA reads as TGTGCCAGCAGTTCCTCTGGTGGCGACGAGCAGTACTTC.

The genes are TRBV19 and TRBJ2-7, with 9 bases aligning to TRBD1. The CDR3 has 14 residues. Looked up from germline, CDR1 is LNHDA and CDR2 is SQIVND (reference sequence). V was clipped by 4 bases and J by 5 bases; unmatched bases: 6. The CDR3 sequence: CASSSRDRVHEQYF. Written as DNA, the CDR3 is TGTGCCAGTAGTAGTCGGGACAGGGTCCACGAGCAGTACTTC.

This chain connects TRBV2 to TRBJ1-4; D ambiguous. Germline loops: CDR1 SNHLY, CDR2 FYNNEI. V was pared by 6 bases and J by 7 bases, with 12 bases between. This CDR3 region has 13 residues. CDR3 coding DNA: TGTGCCAGCAGAGGCGCCTCTAGTGAAAAACTGTTTTTT. Translating it yields CASRGASSEKLFF.

The rearrangement uses TRBV14 and TRBJ1-2; D is undetermined. V lost 2 bases, J lost 8 bases, and 9 bases lay in between. Looked up from germline, CDR1 is SGHDN and CDR2 is FVKESK. The CDR3 totals 12 residues. The CDR3 DNA reads TGTGCCAGCAGCCAAAACCGTCAGGGCTACACCTTC. It is translated as CASSQNRQGYTF. Supplemented by reference TRBV14 and TRBJ1-2, the full variable domain reads EAGVTQFPSHSVIEKGQTVTLRCDPISGHDNLYWYRRVMGKEIKFLLHFVKESKQDESGMPNNRFLAERTGGTYSTLKVQPAELEDSGVYFCASSQNRQGYTFGSGTRLTVV.

This clonotype was counted ten times or more. The V call is TRBV5-4, the J call TRBJ2-7; D uncertain. From germline, CDR1 is SGHNT and CDR2 YYREEE (reference sequence). Trimming pared 0 bases from V and 0 bases from J, leaving 7 bases between. This CDR3 comprises 14 residues. The CDR3 here is CASSLDPSSYEQYF. The CDR3 DNA is TGTGCCAGCAGCTTGGACCCCAGCTCCTACGAGCAGTACTTC.

V usage is TRBV5-6 and J usage is TRBJ2-3; either TRBD1 or TRBD2 may supply D (5 bases each). The V gene's germline CDR1 is SGHDT and CDR2 YYEEEE. Trimming left V 4 bases short and J 0 bases short, with 12 bases between. This CDR3 comprises 15 residues. CDR3 loop: CASSAGTVSTDTQYF. In DNA, the CDR3 is TGTGCCAGCAGCGCCGGGACGGTGAGCACAGATACGCAGTATTTT.

This clonotype was counted ten times or more. V gene TRBV11-2 combines with J gene TRBJ1-2; 9 bases agree with TRBD1. J was trimmed by 8 bases and V by 5 bases; bases with no gene match: 9. The CDR3 totals 14 residues. Germline assignment: CDR1 SGHAT and CDR2 FQNNGV. The CDR3 region has the DNA TGTGCCAGCAGCGTGACTGACAGGGGGATGGGCTACACCTTC. Translated, it gives CASSVTDRGMGYTF.

This clonotype was seen repeatedly, ten times or more. This chain links TRBV20-1 with TRBJ2-6; maybe TRBD2 (6 bases). Trimming removed 4 bases at V and 1 base at J, with 14 bases between. The CDR3 totals 16 residues. CDR1 DFQATT and CDR2 SNEGSKA come from the germline V gene (reference sequence). CDR3 nucleotide sequence: TGCAGTGCTACCCGGGGGTTCAATTCTGGGGCCAACGTCCTGACTTTC. Residues: CSATRGFNSGANVLTF.

This clonotype is classed as medium-sized. This chain joins TRBV27 and TRBJ1-3; TRBD1 matches at 7 bases. Germline lookup yields CDR1 MNHEY and CDR2 SMNVEV (reference sequence). The CDR3 runs to 13 residues. V was clipped by 6 bases and J by 4 bases; unmatched bases: 3. The CDR3 DNA is TGTGCCAGCAGGACAGGGACGGGAAACACCATATATTTT. It encodes CASRTGTGNTIYF.

This clonotype qualifies as medium-sized. The chain joins TRBV11-2 to TRBJ1-4; 8 bases align to TRBD1. The CDR3 covers 13 residues. Trimming removed 5 bases from V and 10 bases from J; junction bases left unmatched: 6. CDR1 SGHAT and CDR2 FQNNGV come from the germline V gene. CDR3: CASSDGQGVKLFF. The CDR3 nucleotides are TGTGCCAGCAGCGATGGACAGGGAGTAAAACTGTTTTTT. The entire variable domain, with the rest obtained from reference TRBV11-2 and TRBJ1-4, is as follows: EAGVAQSPRYKIIEKRQSVAFWCNPISGHATLYWYQQILGQGPKLLIQFQNNGVVDDSQLPKDRFSAERLKGVDSTLKIQPAKLEDSAVYLCASSDGQGVKLFFGSGTQLSVL.

As regards this clonotype: A far larger clone is one nucleotide away, so this likely arose from a read error. The chain carries TRBV9 and TRBJ2-3; maybe TRBD2 (5 bases). The CDR3 has 16 residues. V was clipped by 4 bases and J by 2 bases, with 17 bases between them. Germline loops: CDR1 SGDLS, CDR2 YYNGEE. In DNA, the CDR3 is TGTGCCAGCAGCTTATGGGGTAGCGAGGTCACAGATACGCAGTATTTT. Residues: CASSLWGSEVTDTQYF.

This clonotype was counted many times. V gene TRBV12-3 or TRBV12-4 combines with J gene TRBJ2-1, with D possibly TRBD2 on 6 matching bases. This CDR3 comprises 15 residues. The V gene lost 5 bases and the J gene lost 0 bases, with 11 bases spanning the gap. The CDR3 DNA reads as TGTGCCAGCAGTCCCGGGGGTTACTCCTACAATGAGCAGTTCTTC. It specifies CASSPGGYSYNEQFF.

V gene TRBV6-2 or TRBV6-3 combines with J gene TRBJ2-3, with D possibly matching TRBD1 (5 bases). Germline V CDR1 and CDR2: MNHEY, SVGEGT. The V gene lost 8 bases and the J gene lost 2 bases, with 5 bases spanning the gap. This CDR3 has 11 amino acids. CDR3: CASGATDTQYF. DNA of the CDR3: TGTGCCAGCGGGGCCACAGATACGCAGTATTTT.

The chain employs TRBV5-5 and TRBJ1-6; perhaps TRBD1 as D (6 bases). CDR1 is SGHKS and CDR2 is YYEKEE in the germline V gene (reference sequence). The V end lost 0 bases, the J end lost 12 bases, and 19 bases lay between the germline ends. This CDR3 region has 16 residues. The CDR3 reads CASSLAFEWIRGPLHF. The CDR3 DNA reads as TGTGCCAGCAGCTTGGCATTCGAGTGGATCAGGGGACCCCTCCACTTT.

This clonotype was seen repeatedly, ten times or more. The genes are TRBV2 and TRBJ2-5; TRBD2 is a possible D gene (7 bases). V lost 10 bases and J 5 bases, leaving 23 bases between the germline ends. The germline V gene has CDR1 SNHLY and CDR2 FYNNEI. This CDR3 spans 15 amino acids. The CDR3 region has the DNA TGTGCCAACCAACCCCGGGGGGCGTATTGGGAGACCCAGTACTTC. This translates into CANQPRGAYWETQYF.

This clonotype was seen at least ten times. The chain is built from TRBV6-5 and TRBJ2-5, with 8 bases lining up with TRBD1. V was pared by 6 bases and J by 5 bases, with 11 bases of the junction left unmatched. From germline, CDR1 is MNHEY and CDR2 SVGAGI. The CDR3 has 15 residues. The CDR3 loop is CASRTSGGFRETQYF. The CDR3 coding sequence is TGTGCCAGCAGAACCTCAGGGGGCTTTAGGGAGACCCAGTACTTC.

This clonotype qualifies as medium-sized. This sequence joins TRBV7-2 and TRBJ2-3; perhaps D is TRBD1 or TRBD2 (5 bases each). The germline V gene has CDR1 SGHTA and CDR2 FQGNSA. The CDR3 consists of 16 residues. Trimming removed 1 base from V and 4 bases from J, with 15 bases in between. Written as DNA, the CDR3 is TGTGCCAGCAGCTTAGAATTTGGGGGAAAGGCAGATACGCAGTATTTT. Encoded protein: CASSLEFGGKADTQYF.

In its sample, this clonotype was seen once. A far more abundant clone sits one base away, making this likely a read error. V gene TRBV6-5 combines with J gene TRBJ2-1; D may be TRBD2 (5 bases). Germline V lookup: CDR1 MNHEY, CDR2 SVGAGI. V was cut by 5 bases and J by 8 bases, with 22 bases left in between. The CDR3 loop spans 16 amino acids. The CDR3 DNA reads as TGTGCCAGCAGTCCCCCGGGAAGTTATTCTCTGGATGAGCAGTTCTTC. This sequence encodes CASSPPGSYSLDEQFF.